The entry below gives a single T cell receptor beta chain sequence along with its context. It lacks a known antigen. No base quality information exists; no much larger clone differs at one position. The V end gives up 5 bases and the J end 2 bases, leaving 7 bases in the junction not matched to a gene. The CDR3 goes from the cysteine to the phenylalanine over 15 residues. Only the CDR3 portion is preserved as DNA: 45 bases, with reading frame beginning at the first base. From the germline V gene (reference sequence), CDR1 is LNHDA and CDR2 is SQIVND. Taken with the paper, the label for time point translates to: baseline before first vaccination. Samples from vaccinated people were obtained from the UK trials COV001 and COV002, which included a single-blind randomized controlled phase 2/3 trial of AZD1222 (ChAdOx1 nCoV-19) in healthy adults. For TCRbeta chain sequencing, PBMC samples from trial participants were taken at day 0 and at day 28 after the second dose.

This sample stems from a study of T cell responses to AZD1222 COVID-19 vaccine listed by TCRdb under 2021. As for the study more broadly: AZD1222 recipients whose second dose came at about 4 weeks and those whose second dose came at about 12 weeks were combined into one group, since spike-specific TCR depth and breadth did not differ between the two schedules. TCR sequencing was performed for fewer than 250 trial participants, of whom 200 to 210 were given two doses of AZD1222 and around 25 were given two doses of MenACWY control vaccine. Trial participants were enrolled into age subgroups of 18-55, 56-69 and 70-plus years, which contained roughly 140, 27 and 60 TCR-sequenced participants, respectively.

Here is what the overall study found, with its caveats: CD4 TCRs associated with the vaccine covered the entire spike protein, and the dominant responses were in regions 160-218 and 743-854. Conclusions about previously exposed vaccinees are limited, since just five or six AZD1222 recipients were seropositive for SARS-CoV-2 at baseline. Participants were mostly white British, with more females than males. The authors suggested clonal diversity may have been underestimated. After two AZD1222 doses, both the breadth and the depth of spike-specific TCRs were significantly higher than at day 0 and than in MenACWY recipients. Reportedly, close to half of the unique spike-specific TCRs recognized epitopes lying outside the regions that are mutated in the B.1.351 and B.1.1.7 variants. In the small 56-69-year group, the increase in depth fell short of significance, most likely because of low power. Because no day 14 peak-response samples were available, repertoires were characterized only after the peak T cell response.

The CDR3 regions of human TCRbeta chains were analyzed by immunosequencing. Per the source publication's procedure: Repertoire TCRs were checked for matches against a reference library of SARS-CoV-2-specific TCRs that had been generated using the MIRA antigen-specificity platform. Breadth was defined as the fraction of unique TCRs that were SARS-CoV-2-associated. Depth was defined as the fraction of total T cells that were SARS-CoV-2-associated. Using the MIRA data, each spike-specific TCR was assigned both to the spike region to which the TCR was reactive and to a CD4 or CD8 class. Log10-transformed breadth and depth values were compared by one-way ANOVA with Sidak's multiple comparisons tests. TCRdb stores this immuneACCESS table with in-frame sequences only. Part of the clones is absent; in the studies checked, under half of the shortfall reflects unresolved V genes, and no reason is known for the rest. V and J calls and clone size come straight from that table; D and trimming were deduced from the DNA. The sample profile shows roughly 120,000 clones; under 90% of them were found once. The ten largest clonotypes hold about 4.5% of the sample.

Sequencing used peripheral blood, obtained on day 0 of AZD1222 vaccination. The chain is assembled from TRBV19 and TRBJ2-7; 9 middle bases align to TRBD2. The receptor was derived from an adult in good health. The sequenced DNA is TGTGCCAGTAGTCCTAGCGGGATTAACCCCTACGAGCAGTACTTC. Its product reads: CASSPSGINPYEQYF.